This passage covers 28 T cell receptor beta chains from one sample sequenced in a study of cytomegalovirus exposure and HLA in healthy donors (dated by TCRdb to 2015 to 2018). The library was built by means of the immunoSEQ multiplex PCR assay. A mixture of 60 forward primers for TCR Vbeta segments and 13 reverse primers for TCR Jbeta segments was used in the multiplex PCR. This is the immuneACCESS table as TCRdb keeps it, with only in-frame sequences that have V and J called. A part of the clones is gone; compared with another copy, unresolved V genes explain less than half, and the rest is unexplained. For this sample the table gives more than 95,000 clones, of which about 80% were detected only once. Roughly 5.4% of the sample goes to the ten largest clones. Sequencing was done on a sample of PBMCs. The receptors come from a woman between 18 and 29 years old in good health and CMV-seropositive.

The CDR3 loop reads CATSRAGTGPYGYTF. The DNA of the CDR3 is TGTGCCACCAGCAGAGCCGGGACAGGGCCCTATGGCTACACCTTC. The V gene is TRBV15, the J gene TRBJ1-2, with 9 bases identical to TRBD1. The V and J ends lost 1 base and 4 bases, in that order; junction bases with no gene match: 4. CDR1 LNHNV and CDR2 YYDKDF come from the germline V gene (reference sequence). The CDR3 loop spans 15 amino acids.

The chain links TRBV4-1 to TRBJ1-1; 7 nucleotides agree with TRBD1. Germline V gene lookup returns CDR1 MGHRA and CDR2 YSYEKL. The junction had 9 bases not matched to a gene; V was cut back by 2 bases and J by 3 bases. The CDR3 runs 16 residues. CDR3 coding DNA: TGCGCCAGCAGCCAATCCTCCGGGACAGCCCACACTGAAGCTTTCTTT. Residues: CASSQSSGTAHTEAFF.

This chain links TRBV7-2 with TRBJ2-1; D uncertain. CDR1 SGHTA and CDR2 FQGNSA come from the germline V gene. The CDR3 length is 13 residues. Trimming removed 1 base at V and 9 bases at J, with 10 bases between. This CDR3 is CASSLDGGSEQFF. CDR3 coding DNA: TGTGCCAGCAGCTTAGACGGCGGCAGTGAGCAGTTCTTC.

J is TRBJ2-7 and V is TRBV30; 8 nucleotides align to TRBD2. The CDR3 totals 14 residues. Germline CDR1 reads GTSNPN; CDR2 reads SVGIG (reference sequence). With V trimmed by 0 bases and J by 5 bases, 6 bases remained unmatched. The CDR3 here is CAWSVRGGVHEQYF. CDR3 nucleotides: TGTGCCTGGAGTGTACGGGGGGGGGTCCACGAGCAGTACTTC.

This chain connects TRBV2 to TRBJ1-2, with 12 bases fitting TRBD1. The germline CDR1 and CDR2 sequences are SNHLY and FYNNEI. The length of the CDR3 is 15 residues. With V trimmed by 4 bases and J by 4 bases, 4 bases remained unmatched. CDR3 amino acids: CASSVGTGGLYGYTF. CDR3 DNA: TGTGCCAGCAGTGTAGGGACAGGGGGCCTCTATGGCTACACCTTC.

This rearrangement joins TRBV7-8 to TRBJ2-1, with TRBD1 identical over 8 bases. Germline V CDR1 and CDR2: SGHVS, FQNEAQ. V lost 8 bases and J lost 0; bases outside the gene matches: 6. The CDR3 contains 15 residues. CDR3 residues: CASSMDRASYNEQFF. CDR3 nucleotides: TGTGCCAGCTCCATGGACAGGGCCTCCTACAATGAGCAGTTCTTC.

The chain carries TRBV29-1 and TRBJ1-3; D uncertain. Trimming removed 4 bases at V and 7 bases at J, with 8 bases between. This CDR3 is built from 11 residues. Germline CDR1 and CDR2: SQVTM and ANQGSEA. The CDR3 DNA follows: TGCAGCGTTGTATCGCGGAACACCATATATTTT. Translated: CSVVSRNTIYF.

The chain links TRBV11-2 to TRBJ2-1; the match to TRBD1 covers 8 bases. Germline V gene data show CDR1 as SGHAT and CDR2 as FQNNGV. V lost 4 bases, J lost 9 bases, and 2 bases stayed unmatched. This CDR3 is 12 amino acids long. CDR3 sequence reads: CASSYRGSEQFF. The CDR3 bases are TGTGCCAGCAGCTACAGGGGGAGTGAGCAGTTCTTC.

This clone appeared once. V gene TRBV6-1 combines with J gene TRBJ1-1, with 8 bases that match TRBD1. V shed 10 bases and J 5 bases; nucleotides not matched to a gene: 12. This CDR3 has 14 residues. Germline values: CDR1 MNHNS, CDR2 SASEGT. In DNA, the CDR3 is TGTGCCACGTGCGCCCAGGGGGCAAGAACTGAAGCTTTCTTT. This translates into CATCAQGARTEAFF.

This rearrangement joins TRBV30 to TRBJ2-7, with TRBD2 matching 10 bases. The germline gives CDR1 GTSNPN, CDR2 SVGIG (reference sequence). After removal of 0 bases from V and 5 bases from J, the junction contained 10 bases not matched to a gene. This CDR3 region has 16 residues. CDR3 nucleotide sequence: TGTGCCTGGAGTGTAGGCTCTAGCGGGAGAGAGGACGAGCAGTACTTC. Translated: CAWSVGSSGREDEQYF.

This clone has just a few counts. The chain is built from TRBV28 and TRBJ2-7, with a possible D match to TRBD1 (5 bases). Germline V gene sequence: CDR1 MDHEN, CDR2 SYDVKM. The CDR3 runs to 13 residues. The V end lost 1 base, the J end lost 5 bases, and 9 bases lay between the germline ends. The CDR3 region has the DNA TGTGCCAGCAGTTTATTAAGGGGCGACGAGCAGTACTTC. Its translation: CASSLLRGDEQYF.

This chain joins TRBV18 and TRBJ1-1; 8 bases line up with TRBD1. The CDR3 is made up of 14 amino acids. Trimming removed 6 bases from V and 1 base from J; junction bases left unmatched: 4. Germline values: CDR1 KGHSH, CDR2 LQKENI. CDR3 region: CASSDREENTEAFF. In nucleotides, the CDR3 is TGTGCCAGCTCGGACAGGGAGGAGAACACTGAAGCTTTCTTT.

The V call is TRBV7-2, the J call TRBJ2-1, with 14 positions matching TRBD2. The CDR3 totals 18 residues. The trim removed 7 bases at V and 4 bases at J, leaving 12 bases unmatched. CDR1 and CDR2 (germline): SGHTA, FQGNSA. In DNA, the CDR3 is TGTGCCAGCACCGTCGGGGGACTAGCGGGGGTACTTTACAATGAGCAGTTCTTC. Translation: CASTVGGLAGVLYNEQFF.

The chain combines TRBV30 with TRBJ2-1, with TRBD2 matching 16 bases. Germline V CDR1 and CDR2: GTSNPN, SVGIG (reference sequence). With V trimmed by 8 bases and J by 8 bases, 6 bases remained unmatched. This CDR3 is built from 14 residues. The DNA of the CDR3 is TGTGCCGGGGGACTAGCGGGAGGGTTAGATGAGCAGTTCTTC. This codes for CAGGLAGGLDEQFF.

V is TRBV28 and J is TRBJ2-5; 7 nucleotides match TRBD2. TRBJ2-7 explains the end of the DNA better; the J call may be wrong. CDR3 size: 13 residues. From germline, CDR1 is MDHEN and CDR2 SYDVKM. In DNA form, the CDR3 reads TGTGCCAGTAATCCCGGGACTACCTACGAGCAGTACTTC. Translated, it gives CASNPGTTYEQYF.

The chain couples TRBV5-1 to TRBJ2-3; no reliable D call. Germline loops: CDR1 SGHRS, CDR2 YFSETQ. This CDR3 spans 17 amino acids. V was pared by 0 bases and J by 1 base, with 15 bases between. CDR3 residues: CASSLGPPETGTDTQYF. The CDR3 bases are TGCGCCAGCAGCTTGGGTCCCCCGGAGACCGGCACAGATACGCAGTATTTT.

CDR3 coding DNA: TGCGCCAGCAGCTTGTCGCGGGACGTCGGGAACACCGGGGAGCTGTTTTTT. As protein: CASSLSRDVGNTGELFF. The chain uses TRBV5-1 and TRBJ2-2, with TRBD2 as a possible D gene (6 bases). CDR1 is SGHRS, CDR2 YFSETQ, per germline. The CDR3 covers 17 residues. Trimming pared 1 base from V and 1 base from J, leaving 14 bases between. Variable domain in full (rest from reference TRBV5-1 and TRBJ2-2): KAGVTQTPRYLIKTRGQQVTLSCSPISGHRSVSWYQQTPGQGLQFLFEYFSETQRNKGNFPGRFSGRQFSNSRSEMNVSTLELGDSALYLCASSLSRDVGNTGELFFGEGSRLTVL.

The J gene is TRBJ1-2, the V gene TRBV4-1; 8 bases align to TRBD1. Germline-derived CDR1 and CDR2 are MGHRA and YSYEKL. J lost 4 bases, V lost 4 bases, and 8 bases had no gene match. The CDR3 totals 15 residues. CDR3 amino acids: CASSLADREVYGYTF. The DNA of the CDR3 is TGCGCCAGCAGCCTAGCGGACAGGGAGGTCTATGGCTACACCTTC.

V and J are TRBV30 and TRBJ1-1; 9 bases fit TRBD1. Germline V gives CDR1 GTSNPN, CDR2 SVGIG (reference sequence). Germline trimming cut 3 bases from V and 6 bases from J; bases unmatched to any gene: 11. This CDR3 is 15 amino acids long. CDR3 nucleotide sequence: TGTGCCTGGAGCAATCGAGGACAGGGGAGGCCTGAAGCTTTCTTT. Encoded protein: CAWSNRGQGRPEAFF. The entire variable domain, with the rest obtained from reference TRBV30 and TRBJ1-1, is as follows: SQTIHQWPATLVQPVGSPLSLECTVEGTSNPNLYWYRQAAGRGLQLLFYSVGIGQISSEVPQNLSASRPQDRQFILSSKKLLLSDSGFYLCAWSNRGQGRPEAFFGQGTRLTVV.

This clone was seen only once. This sequence joins TRBV2 and TRBJ1-5; the D gene is possibly TRBD1 (5 bases). Germline CDR1 reads SNHLY; CDR2 reads FYNNEI. This CDR3 has 14 residues. V was clipped by 6 bases and J by 0 bases, with 9 bases between them. CDR3 protein: CASRLDTSNQPQHF. CDR3 nucleotides: TGTGCCAGCAGGCTGGACACTAGCAATCAGCCCCAGCATTTT.

With respect to this clone: At one boundary the junction diverges from the germline segment, which might be a read error. Different DNA sequences within this sample yield the same CDR3. The V and J genes are TRBV6-5 and TRBJ2-5, with D perhaps TRBD2 (6 bases). Germline V gene lookup returns CDR1 MNHEY and CDR2 SVGAGI. This CDR3 spans 16 amino acids. CDR3 sequence: CASSYALAGGEETQYF. In nucleotides, the CDR3 is TGCGCCAGCAGTTACGCACTAGCTGGGGGAGAAGAGACCCAGTACTTC.

V gene TRBV28 combines with J gene TRBJ2-7; unclear D gene. This CDR3 contains 14 residues. V shed 7 bases and J shed 3 bases, with 16 bases lying between them. Germline-derived CDR1 and CDR2 are MDHEN and SYDVKM. CDR3 region: CASKITHYNYEQYF. The CDR3 region has the DNA TGTGCCAGCAAAATAACCCACTACAACTACGAGCAGTACTTC.

The V call is TRBV9, the J call TRBJ1-4, with 8 bases matching TRBD1. CDR3 length: 15 residues. The germline gives CDR1 SGDLS, CDR2 YYNGEE. J was trimmed by 7 bases and V by 2 bases; bases with no gene match: 7. The CDR3 protein is CASSVGTGSFEKLFF. In DNA form, the CDR3 reads TGTGCCAGCAGCGTGGGGACAGGTTCTTTTGAAAAACTGTTTTTT.

The rearrangement links TRBV9 to TRBJ2-1, with 11 positions matching TRBD1. The CDR3 runs 15 residues. CDR1 is SGDLS, CDR2 YYNGEE, per germline. The V segment lost 0 bases and the J segment 6 bases; nucleotides outside the gene matches: 2. For the CDR3, the DNA is TGTGCCAGCAGCGTAGGTGGACAGGGGGCCAATGAGCAGTTCTTC. It specifies CASSVGGQGANEQFF.

The chain joins TRBV27 to TRBJ1-5; D remains ambiguous. Germline V gene data show CDR1 as MNHEY and CDR2 as SMNVEV (reference sequence). Trimming removed 6 bases from V and 4 bases from J, with 13 bases in between. The CDR3 contains 14 residues. The CDR3 region is CASSPDSGNQPQHF. The CDR3 DNA reads as TGTGCCAGCAGCCCTGACTCGGGGAATCAGCCCCAGCATTTT.

The chain is built from TRBV28 and TRBJ1-2; TRBD1 might be the D (6 bases). Looked up from germline, CDR1 is MDHEN and CDR2 is SYDVKM. V lost 3 bases and J 0 bases, leaving 11 bases between the germline ends. The CDR3 totals 15 residues. CDR3 sequence (DNA): TGTGCCAGCAGTTTCCAGGGGTACGCTAACTATGGCTACACCTTC. This gives the protein CASSFQGYANYGYTF.

This clone was seen just once. The V call is TRBV6-1, the J call TRBJ2-7; 11 bases are shared with TRBD2. Germline assignment: CDR1 MNHNS and CDR2 SASEGT. V dropped 5 bases and J dropped 2; count of bases not matched to a gene: 2. The CDR3 has 14 amino acids. In DNA, the CDR3 is TGTGCCAGCAGTAAACTAGCGGGGGCCTACGAGCAGTACTTC. Protein product: CASSKLAGAYEQYF.

A few counts support this clone. V and J are TRBV7-3 and TRBJ2-1; 10 bases align to TRBD2. The V and J ends lost 3 bases and 8 bases, in that order; junction bases with no gene match: 4. Germline V lookup: CDR1 SGHTA, CDR2 FQGTGA. The CDR3 has 14 amino acids. The CDR3 nucleotides read TGTGCCAGCAGCTTGCTAGCGGGAGAGTATGAGCAGTTCTTC. It codes for CASSLLAGEYEQFF.